This passage covers 29 T cell receptor beta chains from one sample sequenced in a study of blood T cells in healthy people across ages. Alongside a J-beta primer mix, a sample-barcoded 5' primer served in a second PCR lasting about 6 to 11 cycles. One entry per CDR3 protein results from TCRdb running MiXCR on the 5' RACE reads. The table has more than 900,000 distinct CDR3 sequences, 25% to 35% seen once. This sample also appeared in a second study, on T cells of mothers and their children.

The source material was blood. The receptors stem from a woman in her forties in good health.

The chain employs TRBV7-2 and TRBJ2-3, with D perhaps TRBD2 (5 bases). V was pared by 4 bases and J by 8 bases, with 16 bases between. This CDR3 is 14 amino acids long. Per germline, CDR1 SGHTA and CDR2 FQGNSA. CDR3 DNA sequence: TGTGCCAGCAGCTCAACGACTAACGGCGGTACGCAGTATTTT. Residues: CASSSTTNGGTQYF.

This clonotype was counted many times. The chain couples TRBV6-4 to TRBJ2-3, with TRBD2 as a possible D gene (5 bases). Germline lookup yields CDR1 MRHNA and CDR2 SNTAGT. CDR3 length equals 13 residues. The ends were cut back, 4 bases at V and 2 bases at J, with 7 bases in the middle. As DNA, the CDR3 is TGTGCCAGCAGTGTCCGGGACACAGATACGCAGTATTTT. This encodes CASSVRDTDTQYF.

This clonotype was seen a handful of times. This chain connects TRBV7-9 to TRBJ2-3; TRBD2 matches 11 bases. The CDR3 length is 17 residues. Germline trimming cut 5 bases from V and 0 bases from J; bases unmatched to any gene: 7. Germline V gene lookup returns CDR1 SEHNR and CDR2 FQNEAQ (reference sequence). In DNA form, the CDR3 reads TGTGCCAGCAGCGGAAGACTAGCGGGGAGTAGCACAGATACGCAGTATTTT. Translating gives CASSGRLAGSSTDTQYF. The whole variable domain, remainder taken from reference TRBV7-9 and TRBJ2-3, is DTGVSQNPRHKITKRGQNVTFRCDPISEHNRLYWYRQTLGQGPEFLTYFQNEAQLEKSRLLSDRFSAERPKGSFSTLEIQRTEQGDSAMYLCASSGRLAGSSTDTQYFGPGTRLTVL.

The V and J genes are TRBV28 and TRBJ1-5; 7 bases align to TRBD1. Per the germline V gene, CDR1 is MDHEN and CDR2 is SYDVKM. Trimming removed 6 bases from V and 6 bases from J; junction bases left unmatched: 11. This CDR3 comprises 15 residues. Here the CDR3 DNA reads TGTGCCAGCAGACCGAACAGGGGCGAGGGTCAGCCCCAGCATTTT. Residues: CASRPNRGEGQPQHF.

The chain recombines TRBV18 with TRBJ1-2, with 9 positions matching TRBD1. Germline CDR1 is KGHSH and CDR2 is LQKENI. The CDR3 spans 15 residues. The junction had 4 bases not matched to a gene; V was cut back by 3 bases and J by 2 bases. The CDR3, as DNA: TGTGCCAGCTCACCGGAGGGACAGGGAAACTATGGCTACACCTTC. Its protein product is CASSPEGQGNYGYTF.

Turning to this clonotype: An end of the junction differs from the germline gene, which may be a read error. The J gene is TRBJ2-1, the V gene TRBV4-1; D might be TRBD1 (6 bases). Germline lookup yields CDR1 MGHRA and CDR2 YSYEKL. This CDR3 region has 14 residues. In nucleotides, the CDR3 is TGCGCTACACGAGGGGGTCCCTCCAACAATGAGCAGTTCTTC. This codes for CATRGGPSNNEQFF.

The rearrangement uses TRBV20-1 and TRBJ1-5; maybe TRBD1 (5 bases). Per the germline V gene, CDR1 is DFQATT and CDR2 is SNEGSKA (reference sequence). There are 14 residues in the CDR3. Trimming shortened V by 6 bases and J by 0 bases, and 12 bases separated the two germline ends. For the CDR3, the DNA is TGCAGTGCGAAACAGGACGGTAGCAATCAGCCCCAGCATTTT. Translated: CSAKQDGSNQPQHF.

The chain combines TRBV28 with TRBJ2-7; D is undetermined. From germline, CDR1 is MDHEN and CDR2 SYDVKM. V was cut by 7 bases and J by 11 bases, with 18 bases left in between. This CDR3 is built from 12 residues. The CDR3 protein is CASTPAGSGEYF. The CDR3 bases are TGTGCCAGCACTCCGGCAGGCTCGGGCGAGTACTTC. The full variable domain, completed using reference TRBV28 and TRBJ2-7, is DVKVTQSSRYLVKRTGEKVFLECVQDMDHENMFWYRQDPGLGLRLIYFSYDVKMKEKGDIPEGYSVSREKKERFSLILESASTNQTSMYLCASTPAGSGEYFGPGTRLTVT.

The genes are TRBV6-2 or TRBV6-3 and TRBJ2-2; D might be TRBD2 (5 bases). Trimming removed 5 bases from V and 7 bases from J, with 8 bases in between. Germline V CDR1 and CDR2: MNHEY, SVGEGT. The CDR3 length is 12 residues. CDR3 in amino acids: CASSHGNGELFF. CDR3 nucleotides: TGTGCCAGCAGTCACGGGAACGGGGAGCTGTTTTTT.

CDR3 sequence reads: CATRGRSAGTGELFF. CDR3 DNA sequence: TGTGCCACCAGAGGGAGGTCGGCCGGCACCGGGGAGCTGTTTTTT. The V and J genes are TRBV15 and TRBJ2-2; perhaps TRBD2 as D (6 bases). CDR1 is LNHNV, CDR2 YYDKDF, per germline (reference sequence). This CDR3 contains 15 residues. Trimming removed 6 bases at V and 4 bases at J, with 15 bases between.

This clonotype showed up just a few times. The V and J genes are TRBV20-1 and TRBJ1-5, with D maybe TRBD1 (6 bases). CDR3 size: 16 residues. V dropped 2 bases and J dropped 0 bases, with 14 bases sitting between them. Germline values: CDR1 DFQATT, CDR2 SNEGSKA (reference sequence). The CDR3 loop reads CSARQNRAYSNQPQHF. In DNA, the CDR3 is TGCAGTGCTAGACAAAACAGGGCCTATAGCAATCAGCCCCAGCATTTT.

At least ten counts were recorded for this clonotype. The chain combines TRBV27 with TRBJ2-7; D unclear. Germline-derived CDR1 and CDR2 are MNHEY and SMNVEV (reference sequence). V was clipped by 6 bases and J by 1 base, with 13 bases between them. This CDR3 is built from 14 residues. The CDR3 DNA sequence: TGTGCCAGCAGGGGCCGCTTGAATTCCTACGAGCAGTACTTC. It specifies CASRGRLNSYEQYF.

Ten or more counts support this clonotype. The chain combines TRBV30 with TRBJ2-7; no definite D call. The germline V gene encodes CDR1 GTSNPN and CDR2 SVGIG (reference sequence). The germline V and J ends were trimmed by 2 bases and 3 bases, with 8 bases remaining between them. This CDR3 has 12 residues. Written as DNA, the CDR3 is TGTGCCTGGAGTCTGCAGAACTACGAGCAGTACTTC. This translates into CAWSLQNYEQYF. Drawing the rest from reference TRBV30 and TRBJ2-7, the complete variable domain is SQTIHQWPATLVQPVGSPLSLECTVEGTSNPNLYWYRQAAGRGLQLLFYSVGIGQISSEVPQNLSASRPQDRQFILSSKKLLLSDSGFYLCAWSLQNYEQYFGPGTRLTVT.

The chain combines TRBV10-3 with TRBJ2-7, with 9 bases matching TRBD1. The CDR3 runs to 14 residues. After removal of 6 bases from V and 2 bases from J, the junction contained 5 bases not matched to a gene. In germline, CDR1 is ENHRY, CDR2 SYGVKD. DNA of the CDR3: TGTGCCATCAGGGGGACAGGGACACCCTACGAGCAGTACTTC. Encoded protein: CAIRGTGTPYEQYF.

This sequence joins TRBV5-1 and TRBJ1-4, with D hard to call. Trimming stripped 4 bases from V and 4 bases from J, with 8 bases between. Germline-derived CDR1 and CDR2 are SGHRS and YFSETQ. This CDR3 is built from 13 residues. CDR3 bases: TGCGCCAGCAGCGCGTTCATTAATGAAAAACTGTTTTTT. As protein: CASSAFINEKLFF.

This clonotype turned up a few times. This sequence joins TRBV24-1 and TRBJ2-3; TRBD2 aligns across 11 bases. The length of the CDR3 is 16 residues. CDR1 KGHDR and CDR2 SFDVKD come from the germline V gene. With V trimmed by 4 bases and J by 6 bases, 8 bases remained unmatched. This CDR3 is CATSEYSGGASDTQYF. The CDR3 region has the DNA TGTGCCACCAGTGAATATAGCGGGGGGGCAAGTGATACGCAGTATTTT.

The V call is TRBV27, the J call TRBJ2-3; D might be TRBD1 (5 bases). Germline-derived CDR1 and CDR2 are MNHEY and SMNVEV (reference sequence). V lost 7 bases and J lost 2, with 13 bases in between. The CDR3 consists of 14 residues. CDR3 bases: TGTGCCAGCACCTTAGCAGGGTCCACAGATACGCAGTATTTT. It is translated as CASTLAGSTDTQYF.

The chain uses TRBV7-9 and TRBJ1-2; possibly TRBD1 for D (5 bases). The CDR3 has 15 amino acids. Trimming shortened V by 5 bases and J by 0 bases, and 13 bases separated the two germline ends. CDR1 and CDR2 from the germline V gene are SEHNR and FQNEAQ (reference sequence). CDR3 nucleotide sequence: TGTGCCAGCAGCCCCGTCGGGGCTCCTAACTATGGCTACACCTTC. Translating gives CASSPVGAPNYGYTF.

The chain combines TRBV28 with TRBJ2-3; 9 bases are a match to TRBD1. The CDR3 has 16 amino acids. Germline CDR1 reads MDHEN; CDR2 reads SYDVKM. J lost 3 bases, V lost 3 bases, and 7 bases had no gene match. The CDR3 reads CASSFGFDRGTDTQYF. Here the CDR3 DNA reads TGTGCCAGCAGTTTTGGGTTCGACAGGGGGACAGATACGCAGTATTTT.

This clonotype was seen ten or more times. The chain couples TRBV4-1 to TRBJ2-7; 9 nucleotides agree with TRBD1. Germline CDR1 and CDR2: MGHRA and YSYEKL. The CDR3 runs to 15 residues. J gave up 5 bases and V 0 bases, and 5 bases lay outside the gene matches. DNA of the CDR3: TGCGCCAGCAGCCAAGATCTTGGACAGGGGAACGAGCAGTACTTC. The encoded protein is CASSQDLGQGNEQYF.

The chain carries TRBV20-1 and TRBJ1-2; 10 bases align to TRBD1. V lost 5 bases, J lost 2 bases, and 5 bases stayed unmatched. This CDR3 spans 14 amino acids. The germline V gene has CDR1 DFQATT and CDR2 SNEGSKA (reference sequence). CDR3 sequence reads: CSAQDRGLNYGYTF. In DNA, the CDR3 is TGCAGTGCTCAAGACAGGGGGCTAAACTATGGCTACACCTTC.

A few counts support this clonotype. The chain couples TRBV29-1 to TRBJ1-1; a possible D gene is TRBD1 (5 bases). Germline CDR1 and CDR2: SQVTM and ANQGSEA. The length of the CDR3 is 13 residues. V was clipped by 4 bases and J by 5 bases, with 14 bases between them. This CDR3 is CSVVDSTGTEAFF. The CDR3 DNA reads as TGCAGCGTTGTTGACTCAACAGGTACTGAAGCTTTCTTT.

A few counts support this clonotype. The rearrangement joins TRBV5-8 to TRBJ1-2; D gene unclear. This CDR3 has 15 residues. The V and J ends lost 4 bases and 4 bases respectively, with 17 bases between them. The germline gives CDR1 SGHTS, CDR2 YDEGEE. CDR3 sequence: CASSLGRLTCYGYTF. CDR3 in DNA: TGTGCCAGCAGCCTAGGCCGGCTGACTTGCTATGGCTACACCTTC. Drawing the rest from reference TRBV5-8 and TRBJ1-2, the complete variable domain is EAGVTQSPTHLIKTRGQQATLRCSPISGHTSVYWYQQALGLGLQFLLWYDEGEERNRGNFPPRFSGRQFPNYSSELNVNALELEDSALYLCASSLGRLTCYGYTFGSGTRLTVV.

The rearrangement uses TRBV10-3 and TRBJ2-4; no definite D call. Trimming left V 2 bases short and J 1 base short, with 9 bases between. The CDR3 loop spans 15 amino acids. Germline V gives CDR1 ENHRY, CDR2 SYGVKD. CDR3: CAISEGEGAKNIQYF. CDR3 DNA: TGTGCCATCAGTGAGGGGGAAGGGGCCAAAAACATTCAGTACTTC.

This clonotype has just a few counts. DNA of the CDR3: TGTGCCAGCAGCTTAGACCGGAACAATCAGCCCCAGCATTTT. Amino acids: CASSLDRNNQPQHF. The genes are TRBV7-2 and TRBJ1-5; D gene uncertain. Trimming shortened V by 1 base and J by 3 bases, and 7 bases separated the two germline ends. CDR1 and CDR2 from the germline V gene are SGHTA and FQGNSA. The CDR3 length is 14 residues.

CDR3 bases: TGTGCCAGCAGCGCAATGTTGGGGAACACCATATATTTT. This translates into CASSAMLGNTIYF. The V and J genes are TRBV7-3 and TRBJ1-3; D not certain. This CDR3 spans 13 amino acids. The ends were cut back, 5 bases at V and 7 bases at J, with 12 bases in the middle. The germline V gene encodes CDR1 SGHTA and CDR2 FQGTGA.

This clonotype has only a few counts. The gene calls are TRBV27 and TRBJ2-7, with TRBD1 matching over 8 bases. V was clipped by 8 bases and J by 2 bases; unmatched bases: 2. The CDR3 runs to 12 residues. The V gene's germline CDR1 is MNHEY and CDR2 SMNVEV (reference sequence). The CDR3 bases are TGTGCCAGCTGGGGACAGGCCTACGAGCAGTACTTC. Protein: CASWGQAYEQYF.

The gene calls are TRBV4-2 and TRBJ1-5, with D perhaps TRBD1 (5 bases). Per germline, CDR1 LGHNA and CDR2 YNFKEQ. V dropped 0 bases and J dropped 7 bases, with 16 bases sitting between them. The CDR3 sequence is 16 residues long. The CDR3 here is CASSQDPGGVGQPQHF. The CDR3 nucleotides read TGTGCCAGCAGCCAAGATCCGGGAGGGGTTGGGCAGCCCCAGCATTTT.

A few counts support this clonotype. The chain combines TRBV2 with TRBJ1-2; D is unclear. Germline CDR1 and CDR2: SNHLY and FYNNEI. CDR3 size: 12 residues. Trimming removed 3 bases at V and 4 bases at J, with 6 bases between. The CDR3 is CASSERPYGYTF. DNA of the CDR3: TGTGCCAGCAGTGAGAGACCCTATGGCTACACCTTC. The variable domain in full, with the rest retrieved from reference TRBV2 and TRBJ1-2, is EPEVTQTPSHQVTQMGQEVILRCVPISNHLYFYWYRQILGQKVEFLVSFYNNEISEKSEIFDDQFSVERPDGSNFTLKIRSTKLEDSAMYFCASSERPYGYTFGSGTRLTVV.